The clone carrying this T cell receptor beta chain was detected only once. Antigen: not known. This specimen includes other DNA sequences encoding the same CDR3. These data are taken from a study of shared clonotypes between healthy human individuals. Study context: The donor pool was made up of two women and three men aged 18 to 49. General study points: Measured sharing among donors was expected to vary with sequencing depth. Tissue TCR repertoires likely differ from these blood-only repertoires.

The germline gives CDR1 MGHRA, CDR2 YSYEKL. The CDR3 is 13 residues long. V lost 4 bases, J lost 7 bases, and 4 bases stayed unmatched. In the naive CD8 group, cells lacked CD45RO and were positively selected for CCR7, so terminally differentiated effector memory CD45RA+ cells were left out. Per sorted-subset replicate PCR, input was approximately 180 ng DNA, representing around 29,000 T cell genomes. Data came from immunoSEQ multiplex PCR; TCRdb stores just in-frame clones and leaves some out. The table lists roughly 590,000 clones, roughly 95% of them singletons. This chain uses TRBV4-1 with TRBJ2-1; 7 positions match TRBD2. The material sequenced was naive CD8+ T cells sorted from blood. This receptor was identified in a woman aged 30 to 39 in good health. The CDR3 DNA sequence: TGCGCCAGCAGCCGAGGGAGGGGTAATGAGCAGTTCTTC. This translates into CASSRGRGNEQFF.